These T cell receptor beta chains were read from a single sample in a study of blood T cell repertoires in COVID-19. The table came from immunoSEQ multiplex PCR; TCRdb's copy has only in-frame clones and leaves some out. Of under 200,000 clones listed, about 86% are singletons. The source material was peripheral blood. The receptors were gathered from a man in his 60s with acute or convalescent COVID-19. Each CDR3 is given with its conserved first and last residue. A D gene is named only where the DNA matches it firmly.

D,J,V,CDR3
.,TRBJ2-5,TRBV11-2,CASSLSETQYF
.,TRBJ2-7,TRBV2,CASSGTNRVGEQYF
TRBD1,TRBJ2-4,TRBV7-2,CASSLALKPGGRLAKNIQYF
.,TRBJ2-2,TRBV2,CASRVFSGDTGELFF
.,TRBJ1-3,TRBV2,CASSERSVSGNTIYF
.,TRBJ1-5,TRBV5-1,CASSLDRAGPQHF
TRBD1,TRBJ2-3,TRBV18,CASSSGQGAADTQYF
.,TRBJ1-5,TRBV2,CASSWGRGGQPQHF
.,TRBJ1-4,TRBV4-2,CASSHGGGNEKLFF
TRBD2,TRBJ2-7,TRBV20-1,CSASSPGASGRAEAYEQYF
.,TRBJ2-7,TRBV5-1,CASSLAPSGITYEQYF
.,TRBJ1-5,TRBV6-5,CASRGGMSNQPQHF
.,TRBJ2-3,TRBV27,CASSLGPRAEDTQYF
TRBD1,TRBJ2-7,TRBV29-1,CSARGQAYEQYF
TRBD1,TRBJ1-5,TRBV4-1,CASSHPGQGRGGVQPQHF
.,TRBJ1-1,TRBV18,CASSPGGNTEAFF
.,TRBJ1-5,TRBV7-9,CASSFMGTGHNQPQHF
.,TRBJ1-5,TRBV18,CASSPTRVFDQPQHF
TRBD1,TRBJ1-1,TRBV11-2,CASSLSTGGFMNTEAFF
.,TRBJ1-5,TRBV18,CASSSQGPGQPQHF
TRBD1,TRBJ1-2,TRBV5-1,CASSPAGTEYYGYTF
.,TRBJ2-7,TRBV5-1,CASSSTGGYEQYF
TRBD1,TRBJ1-5,TRBV19,CASSPKGQGVGSNQPQHF
TRBD1,TRBJ1-1,TRBV28,CASRDRNTEAFF
TRBD2,TRBJ2-1,TRBV11-2,CASSSQREPSNEQFF
.,TRBJ1-5,TRBV27,CASSPGSGGNQPQHF
.,TRBJ1-1,TRBV5-8,CASRLHGGGTEAFF